This TCR beta chain was recorded in a study of blood T cell repertoires in COVID-19. Looking at the study overall: From the United States, Italy and Spain came samples of acute and convalescent COVID-19. The cDNA or gDNA used as material had been derived from T cells, B-cell-depleted T cells, or PBMCs.

The V and J ends lost 5 bases and 3 bases respectively, with 18 bases between them. Germline V lookup: CDR1 SGHAT, CDR2 FQNNGV. The CDR3 is made up of 16 amino acids. Profiled with immunoSEQ multiplex PCR; TCRdb holds only in-frame clones, not every one. Among about 84,000 clones listed, over 65% were seen once. The chain couples TRBV11-2 to TRBJ2-3, with a possible D match to TRBD1 (6 bases). This receptor was taken from a man between 45 and 60 years old with active or convalescent COVID-19. Sequencing input: peripheral blood. This chain's CDR3 is CASSRWGNRETDTQYF. The CDR3 coding sequence is TGTGCCAGCAGCCGCTGGGGTAACAGGGAAACAGATACGCAGTATTTT.